Following are 18 T cell receptor beta chains from one sample sequenced in a study of shared clonotypes between healthy human individuals (TCRdb year 2020). The method was the immunoSEQ multiplex PCR assay. Not all clones reach the TCRdb copy of this immuneACCESS table, which keeps in-frame sequences only. Checked studies attribute under half of the gap to unresolved V genes and leave the rest unexplained. The sample profile shows 2 million to 2.5 million clones; approximately 96% of them were found once. Around 0.13% of the sample lies in the top ten. The sequenced sample consisted of naive CD4+ T cells sorted from blood. The cell subset or site label, as the study defines it: CD45RA+ positively selected. All receptors come from a man aged 18 to 35 in good health.

V gene TRBV11-2 combines with J gene TRBJ2-3, with D unresolved. The CDR3 length is 13 residues. Germline V gene lookup returns CDR1 SGHAT and CDR2 FQNNGV. V lost 4 bases to trimming and J lost 5 bases, with 10 bases between them. CDR3 protein: CASSYGGVDTQYF. CDR3 DNA: TGTGCCAGCAGCTACGGTGGGGTAGATACGCAGTATTTT.

This clone has just a few counts. This chain connects TRBV7-3 to TRBJ1-6, with D hard to call. Trimming removed 2 bases at V and 7 bases at J, with 12 bases between. This CDR3 is built from 15 residues. Germline V lookup: CDR1 SGHTA, CDR2 FQGTGA. This CDR3 reads CASSLGTAVNSPLHF. The CDR3 DNA sequence: TGTGCCAGCAGCTTAGGAACAGCAGTAAATTCACCCCTCCACTTT.

The chain carries TRBV6-5 and TRBJ1-2; TRBD1 is a possible D gene (5 bases). The ends were cut back, 7 bases at V and 8 bases at J, with 14 bases in the middle. The germline gives CDR1 MNHEY, CDR2 SVGAGI. The CDR3 spans 12 residues. Written as DNA, the CDR3 is TGTGCCAGCACCCAAGGTAGGGGCGGCTACACCTTC. Amino acid sequence: CASTQGRGGYTF.

This clone was seen once. V gene TRBV6-5 combines with J gene TRBJ1-4; maybe TRBD1 (5 bases). This CDR3 is built from 14 residues. Trimming shortened V by 5 bases and J by 9 bases, and 16 bases separated the two germline ends. CDR1 is MNHEY, CDR2 SVGAGI, per germline. CDR3 amino acids: CASSTDRNQKKLFF. CDR3 coding DNA: TGTGCCAGCAGTACAGACAGAAACCAAAAAAAACTGTTTTTT.

V and J are TRBV7-2 and TRBJ2-3; D possibly matches TRBD1 or TRBD2 (5 bases each). Per the germline V gene, CDR1 is SGHTA and CDR2 is FQGNSA. Trimming stripped 5 bases from V and 1 base from J, with 10 bases between. The CDR3 runs 14 residues. The CDR3 loop reads CASSPGTRTDTQYF. CDR3 DNA sequence: TGTGCCAGCAGCCCCGGGACCCGCACAGATACGCAGTATTTT.

The chain recombines TRBV5-1 with TRBJ2-7, with D hard to call. The CDR3 is 14 amino acids. V lost 4 bases and J lost 0, with 11 bases in between. The germline V gene has CDR1 SGHRS and CDR2 YFSETQ. This chain's CDR3 is CASSDLQPSYEQYF. The CDR3 DNA follows: TGCGCCAGCAGCGATCTACAGCCCTCCTACGAGCAGTACTTC.

The V gene is TRBV30, the J gene TRBJ2-7; TRBD2 might be the D (5 bases). This CDR3 contains 11 residues. Between the trimmed V and J ends, which lost 2 bases and 9 bases, there was a span of 11 bases. CDR1 and CDR2 from the germline V gene are GTSNPN and SVGIG (reference sequence). The CDR3 DNA sequence: TGTGCCTGGAGTCTGAGGGATGGGCAGTACTTC. Its protein is CAWSLRDGQYF.

CDR3 DNA sequence: TGTGCCAGCAGCGTAGGCGGGACAGTTACGGGGACCCAGTACTTC. It codes for CASSVGGTVTGTQYF. This chain uses TRBV9 with TRBJ2-5; D is perhaps TRBD1 (7 bases). Looked up from germline, CDR1 is SGDLS and CDR2 is YYNGEE. CDR3 size: 15 residues. V lost 0 bases, J lost 7 bases, and 16 bases lay in between. Drawing the rest from reference TRBV9 and TRBJ2-5, the complete variable domain is DSGVTQTPKHLITATGQRVTLRCSPRSGDLSVYWYQQSLDQGLQFLIQYYNGEERAKGNILERFSAQQFPDLHSELNLSSLELGDSALYFCASSVGGTVTGTQYFGPGTRLLVL.

The V call is TRBV4-1, the J call TRBJ2-7; D is possibly TRBD2 (5 bases). V was shortened by 0 bases and J by 5 bases, with 14 bases between the two germline ends. The CDR3 loop spans 15 amino acids. The V gene's germline CDR1 is MGHRA and CDR2 YSYEKL. The CDR3 reads CASSQDTRERDEQYF. In DNA, the CDR3 is TGCGCCAGCAGCCAAGATACGAGGGAAAGGGACGAGCAGTACTTC.

V gene TRBV6-5 combines with J gene TRBJ1-2; 9 bases are a match to TRBD1. The V gene's germline CDR1 is MNHEY and CDR2 SVGAGI. V lost 4 bases to trimming and J lost 4 bases; unmatched junction nucleotides: 7. The CDR3 has 15 residues. The CDR3 loop reads CASSSTGTGIYGYTF. The CDR3 DNA follows: TGTGCCAGCAGTTCCACCGGGACAGGGATCTATGGCTACACCTTC.

V and J are TRBV5-1 and TRBJ2-7; 10 nucleotides line up with TRBD1. Germline CDR1 SGHRS, CDR2 YFSETQ. V was clipped by 1 base and J by 4 bases; unmatched bases: 8. This CDR3 has 16 residues. CDR3 in DNA: TGCGCCAGCAGCTTGCCCCGGGACAGGGGCGATTACGAGCAGTACTTC. This translates into CASSLPRDRGDYEQYF.

The chain is built from TRBV28 and TRBJ1-4, with D perhaps matching TRBD1 (6 bases). Looked up from germline, CDR1 is MDHEN and CDR2 is SYDVKM. V was cut by 5 bases and J by 8 bases, with 15 bases left in between. The CDR3 runs 14 residues. As DNA, the CDR3 is TGTGCCAGCAGTCCACAGGGAAGAGGGGAAAAACTGTTTTTT. This encodes CASSPQGRGEKLFF.

The CDR3 sequence is CASSIRSDPNPSYEQYF. The CDR3 bases are TGTGCCAGTTCTATACGGTCGGATCCCAATCCTTCCTACGAGCAGTACTTC. The chain carries TRBV18 and TRBJ2-7; unclear D gene. Germline V lookup: CDR1 KGHSH, CDR2 LQKENI. Trimming stripped 9 bases from V and 1 base from J, with 25 bases between. The CDR3 extends over 17 amino acids.

The chain's CDR3 is CASRRSLSYGYTF. DNA of the CDR3: TGTGCCAGCAGACGTTCACTGAGCTATGGCTACACCTTC. This chain connects TRBV6-6 to TRBJ1-2, with no clear D. The CDR3 has 13 amino acids. Germline-derived CDR1 and CDR2 are MNHNY and SVGAGI (reference sequence). V lost 6 bases and J 4 bases, leaving 12 bases between the germline ends.

The chain recombines TRBV11-2 with TRBJ2-7, with 8 bases fitting TRBD2. J was trimmed by 3 bases and V by 5 bases; bases with no gene match: 6. CDR1 and CDR2 (germline): SGHAT, FQNNGV. The CDR3 covers 14 residues. The CDR3 spells CASSRTGGIYEQYF. CDR3 nucleotides: TGTGCCAGCAGCCGGACGGGGGGGATCTACGAGCAGTACTTC. Looking up the rest from reference TRBV11-2 and TRBJ2-7 gives the full variable domain: EAGVAQSPRYKIIEKRQSVAFWCNPISGHATLYWYQQILGQGPKLLIQFQNNGVVDDSQLPKDRFSAERLKGVDSTLKIQPAKLEDSAVYLCASSRTGGIYEQYFGPGTRLTVT.

The chain is built from TRBV7-9 and TRBJ1-1; 10 bases are a match to TRBD1. J lost 7 bases, V lost 0 bases, and 8 bases had no gene match. The germline gives CDR1 SEHNR, CDR2 FQNEAQ (reference sequence). This CDR3 has 16 residues. This chain's CDR3 is CASSLAGTGASGEAFF. The CDR3 DNA follows: TGTGCCAGCAGCTTAGCGGGGACAGGGGCGTCGGGTGAAGCTTTCTTT.

This rearrangement joins TRBV7-9 to TRBJ1-4; D gene unclear. Trimming shortened V by 1 base and J by 6 bases, and 6 bases separated the two germline ends. Per germline, CDR1 SEHNR and CDR2 FQNEAQ (reference sequence). The CDR3 is 13 amino acids. CDR3 coding DNA: TGTGCCAGCAGCTTAGTGCTTTATGAAAAACTGTTTTTT. Translated, it gives CASSLVLYEKLFF.

The CDR3 DNA sequence: TGTGCCAGCTCACCAAGGACAGGGAGAAGCGCAGATACGCAGTATTTT. Residues: CASSPRTGRSADTQYF. The chain links TRBV18 to TRBJ2-3; 8 bases map to TRBD1. This CDR3 is 16 amino acids long. Looked up from germline, CDR1 is KGHSH and CDR2 is LQKENI. The ends lost 2 bases at V and 4 bases at J; junction bases unmatched: 8.